This T cell receptor beta chain stems from a study of beta chain features in type 1 diabetes. V shed 3 bases and J 9 bases; nucleotides not matched to a gene: 18. The CDR3 has 17 residues. Germline V gene lookup returns CDR1 SGHTA and CDR2 FQGNSA. Expressed TCRB transcripts were sequenced because the isolated RNA had all been reverse transcribed beforehand. Some clones are missing from TCRdb's copy, which holds only in-frame ones; the method was immunoSEQ multiplex PCR. This sample has 400,000 to 500,000 clones, with approximately 15% found just once. This receptor was obtained from a man aged 30 to 39 in good health. Sequencing was carried out using naive CD4+ T cells from blood. The chain employs TRBV7-2 and TRBJ1-1, with 8 bases fitting TRBD1. In nucleotides, the CDR3 is TGTGCCAGCAGCTTGGTACTGAGGACAGGGCCGAGCGTCAAAGCTTTCTTT. Its translation: CASSLVLRTGPSVKAFF.